This T cell receptor (beta chain) was recovered during a study of response to subunit inactivated influenza vaccine (dated by TCRdb to 2016 to 2019). About the full investigation: To follow how T cells responded to a trivalent subunit inactivated influenza vaccine, the researchers relied on deep quantitative profiling of the T cell receptor repertoire. Study-wide conclusions, independent of this receptor: The authors suggested that each seasonal influenza vaccination may recruit only a limited number of new T cells.

There are 13 amino acids in the CDR3, from cysteine to phenylalanine inclusive. Kept here is only the CDR3 DNA, which spans 39 bases and is read in frame from base 1. Relative to germline, V is 6 bases shorter and J is 5 bases shorter, with 12 bases between their ends. Taken from the germline V gene, the CDR1 and CDR2 loops are SNHLY and FYNNEI. The receptor library was made with RT-PCR. TCRdb records Illumina HiSeq 2500 as the sequencer. TCRdb reanalyzed the raw reads on its own, using fastp at Q25 for trimming and MiXCR for clone calling, and kept in-frame beta chains. Each CDR3 protein gets just one entry, which takes the most common genes and DNA from the rows behind it. The sample profile shows 500,000 to 550,000 distinct CDR3 sequences; under 8.5% of them were found once. Around 13% of the sample is held by the ten biggest clonotypes. This clonotype was detected many times. Its cognate antigen has yet to be identified. No base quality information exists; no much larger clone differs at one position.

The sequencing used PBMCs from blood, collected roughly 24 months after vaccination. Recombination connected TRBV2 to TRBJ2-3, with the D gene not clear enough to name. The sequence derives from a man between 45 and 75 years old who received an inactivated influenza vaccine. Donor details come from another sample of the same person, matched by shared clones. In nucleotide form, the sequence is TGTGCCAGCAGGGCGAGAGCTTTAGATACGCAGTATTTT. This sequence encodes CASRARALDTQYF.